This T cell receptor (beta chain) was observed in a study of cytomegalovirus exposure and HLA in healthy donors. Study at large: Prior work identified about 120 million unique TCR beta sequences in some 180 million T cells. HLA-typed donors were the source of approximately 80 million unique TCRs, which an early data release held.

Study outcomes and limitations: Available immune exposure information was restricted to CMV serostatus only. A prior analysis recorded that most TCR beta V segments were productive about 87% or about 30% of the time.

In regard to this clone: The antigen remains unidentified.

60 Vbeta and 13 Jbeta primers were used in PCR. Method: immunoSEQ multiplex PCR; TCRdb's copy keeps in-frame clones and lacks some. The repertoire holds 310,000 or so clones, with roughly 89% as singletons. The CDR3 runs 16 residues. The germline V gene encodes CDR1 SGDLS and CDR2 YYNGEE. V was cut by 3 bases and J by 0 bases, with 14 bases left in between. J is TRBJ2-3 and V is TRBV9; D perhaps matches TRBD2 (6 bases). The sequence derives from a woman aged 18-30 years in good health and CMV-seronegative. Material for sequencing was PBMCs. The DNA of the CDR3 is TGTGCCAGCAGCGCCCCGGGACTCGCAAGCACAGATACGCAGTATTTT. Amino acids: CASSAPGLASTDTQYF.